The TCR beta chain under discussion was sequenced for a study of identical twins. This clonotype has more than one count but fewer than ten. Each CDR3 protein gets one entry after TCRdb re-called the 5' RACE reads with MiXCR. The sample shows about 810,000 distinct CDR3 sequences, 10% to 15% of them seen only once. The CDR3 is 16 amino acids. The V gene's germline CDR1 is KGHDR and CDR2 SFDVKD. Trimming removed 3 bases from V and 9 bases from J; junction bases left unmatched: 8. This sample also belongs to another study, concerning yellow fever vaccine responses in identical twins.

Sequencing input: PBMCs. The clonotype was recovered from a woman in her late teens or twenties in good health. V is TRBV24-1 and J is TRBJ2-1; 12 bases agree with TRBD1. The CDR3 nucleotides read TGTGCCACCAGTGATGCGACGGGACAGGGGGCTTTTGAGCAGTTCTTC. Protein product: CATSDATGQGAFEQFF.